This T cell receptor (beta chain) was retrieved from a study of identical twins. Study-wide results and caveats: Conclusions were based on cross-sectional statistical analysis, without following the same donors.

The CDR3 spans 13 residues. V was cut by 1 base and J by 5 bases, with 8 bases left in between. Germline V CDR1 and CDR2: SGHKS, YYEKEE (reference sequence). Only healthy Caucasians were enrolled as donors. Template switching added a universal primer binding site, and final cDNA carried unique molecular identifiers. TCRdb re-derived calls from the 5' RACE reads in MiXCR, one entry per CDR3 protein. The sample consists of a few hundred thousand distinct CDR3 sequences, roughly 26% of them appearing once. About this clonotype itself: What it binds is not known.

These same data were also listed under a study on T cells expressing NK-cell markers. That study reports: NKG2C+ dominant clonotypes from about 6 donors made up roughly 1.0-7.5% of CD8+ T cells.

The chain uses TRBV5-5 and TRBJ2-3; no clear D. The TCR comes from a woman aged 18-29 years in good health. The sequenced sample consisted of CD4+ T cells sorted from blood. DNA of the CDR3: TGTGCCAGCAGCTTGAGCATGTTAGATACGCAGTATTTT. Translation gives CASSLSMLDTQYF.